The 23 T cell receptor beta chains below were found in one sample sequenced in a study of control samples from healthy donors and cancer patients. Assay: immunoSEQ multiplex PCR; the TCRdb copy retains only in-frame clones and omits some. The sample carries about 98,000 clones, roughly four fifths recorded once. Specimen: blood. All receptors come from a man aged 55 to 70 in good health.

This clone was found once. The chain recombines TRBV4-1 with TRBJ2-7, with 7 positions matching TRBD2. With 0 bases clipped from V and 7 bases from J, the junction kept 9 bases outside the gene matches. Germline lookup yields CDR1 MGHRA and CDR2 YSYEKL. The CDR3 contains 15 residues. The CDR3: CASSQDSRVGGEQYF. The CDR3 coding sequence is TGCGCCAGCAGCCAAGATTCGCGGGTGGGGGGGGAGCAGTACTTC.

The chain uses TRBV18 and TRBJ1-2; no firm D call. Germline V lookup: CDR1 KGHSH, CDR2 LQKENI. The CDR3 spans 15 residues. The V end was cut by 1 base, the J end by 6 bases, with 15 bases between. CDR3 in amino acids: CASSPQGGSLNGYTF. The CDR3 coding sequence is TGTGCCAGCTCACCACAAGGAGGGTCCCTAAATGGCTACACCTTC.

The rearrangement joins TRBV6-4 to TRBJ2-1, with a weak D call TRBD2 (6 bases). In germline, CDR1 is MRHNA, CDR2 SNTAGT. V was pared by 8 bases and J by 7 bases, with 15 bases between. The CDR3 covers 13 residues. CDR3 in DNA: TGTGCCAGCGCCACGGACTATTGGAATGAGCAGTTCTTC. Residues: CASATDYWNEQFF.

J is TRBJ2-1 and V is TRBV24-1, with D maybe TRBD1 (5 bases). Germline values: CDR1 KGHDR, CDR2 SFDVKD. The CDR3 sequence is 14 residues long. Trimming took off 3 bases at V and 8 bases at J, with 13 bases between the two ends. The chain's CDR3 is CATSDGYRSDEQFF. In DNA form, the CDR3 reads TGTGCCACCAGTGATGGCTACAGGTCGGATGAGCAGTTCTTC.

The CDR3 reads CASSQRQTGTGPSGANVLTF. CDR3 in DNA: TGCGCCAGCAGCCAGAGGCAAACCGGGACAGGGCCCTCTGGGGCCAACGTCCTGACTTTC. This rearrangement joins TRBV4-1 to TRBJ2-6; 9 nucleotides line up with TRBD1. V was clipped by 3 bases and J by 0 bases; unmatched bases: 12. Per germline, CDR1 MGHRA and CDR2 YSYEKL. The CDR3 is 20 amino acids.

The chain carries TRBV10-3 and TRBJ2-7; 9 nucleotides line up with TRBD1. Germline assignment: CDR1 ENHRY and CDR2 SYGVKD. The CDR3 runs to 15 residues. The junction had 9 bases not matched to a gene; V was cut back by 5 bases and J by 4 bases. In DNA form, the CDR3 reads TGTGCCATCAGTACCCCGGGACAGGGCGGGTACGAGCAGTACTTC. Protein: CAISTPGQGGYEQYF.

This chain joins TRBV13 and TRBJ2-1, with no clear D. Trimming removed 5 bases at V and 6 bases at J, with 11 bases between. Per the germline V gene, CDR1 is PRHDT and CDR2 is FYEKMQ (reference sequence). The CDR3 is made up of 13 amino acids. This CDR3 reads CASSPLGGNEQFF. In nucleotides, the CDR3 is TGTGCCAGCAGCCCACTTGGCGGCAATGAGCAGTTCTTC.

J is TRBJ1-4 and V is TRBV19; no reliable D call. Trimming took off 4 bases at V and 7 bases at J, with 4 bases between the two ends. The length of the CDR3 is 11 residues. Germline assignment: CDR1 LNHDA and CDR2 SQIVND (reference sequence). CDR3 amino acids: CASSKVEKLFF. The CDR3 DNA reads TGTGCCAGTAGTAAGGTTGAAAAACTGTTTTTT.

The chain couples TRBV6-5 to TRBJ1-4, with 9 positions matching TRBD1. V shed 7 bases, J shed 5 bases, and the junction held 5 bases outside the gene matches. The V gene's germline CDR1 is MNHEY and CDR2 SVGAGI. The CDR3 runs to 14 residues. CDR3 in amino acids: CASKRDRVNEKLFF. The DNA of the CDR3 is TGTGCCAGCAAGAGGGACAGGGTGAATGAAAAACTGTTTTTT.

The chain is built from TRBV6-4 and TRBJ1-2; D remains unclear. This CDR3 is built from 13 residues. Germline lookup yields CDR1 MRHNA and CDR2 SNTAGT. The germline V and J ends were trimmed by 4 bases and 8 bases, with 14 bases remaining between them. The CDR3 protein is CASSAEGRTGYTF. As DNA, the CDR3 is TGTGCCAGCAGTGCCGAAGGGAGGACGGGCTACACCTTC.

This clone appeared a single time. The chain couples TRBV19 to TRBJ1-1; D is unclear. Trimming took 7 bases from V and 4 from J, leaving 13 bases between them. Germline V gives CDR1 LNHDA, CDR2 SQIVND (reference sequence). The CDR3 totals 13 residues. The CDR3 region is CASTREAGTEAFF. In nucleotides, the CDR3 is TGTGCCAGTACCCGTGAGGCGGGCACTGAAGCTTTCTTT.

The gene calls are TRBV27 and TRBJ2-7; D is perhaps TRBD1 (6 bases). The V end lost 2 bases, the J end lost 6 bases, and 14 bases lay between the germline ends. The germline V gene has CDR1 MNHEY and CDR2 SMNVEV (reference sequence). The CDR3 is 14 residues long. DNA for the CDR3: TGTGCCAGCAGTTTAGGGGCAGGGGTGAGCGAGCAGTACTTC. Translating gives CASSLGAGVSEQYF.

The V gene is TRBV5-6, the J gene TRBJ2-7; D unclear. Germline V CDR1 and CDR2: SGHDT, YYEEEE. The CDR3 has 14 residues. With 1 base removed from V and 4 bases from J, the gap between germline ends came to 12 bases. The CDR3 loop reads CASSLRNTPYEQYF. The CDR3 DNA sequence: TGTGCCAGCAGCTTGAGGAACACCCCTTACGAGCAGTACTTC.

This sequence joins TRBV5-6 and TRBJ2-7; D gene uncertain. Trimming took 5 bases from V and 5 from J, leaving 14 bases between them. Germline V gene data show CDR1 as SGHDT and CDR2 as YYEEEE. The CDR3 runs 13 residues. The CDR3, as DNA: TGTGCCAGCAGTGACCTACGAGTCAACGAGCAGTACTTC. Translated: CASSDLRVNEQYF.

This rearrangement joins TRBV21-1 to TRBJ1-2; TRBD1, the table's D call, was not compared with the DNA. TRBV21-1 is a pseudogene locus. This CDR3 has 16 residues. The CDR3 sequence is CASSKTGPLANYGYTF. Here the CDR3 DNA reads TGTGCCAGCAGCAAAACAGGGCCCCTAGCTAACTATGGCTACACCTTC.

This sequence joins TRBV27 and TRBJ2-7; D unclear. The CDR3 runs 15 residues. Germline loops: CDR1 MNHEY, CDR2 SMNVEV (reference sequence). The V and J ends lost 2 bases and 2 bases respectively, with 13 bases between them. CDR3 sequence: CASSLARRTPYEQYF. In DNA form, the CDR3 reads TGTGCCAGCAGTTTAGCGAGGAGAACCCCCTACGAGCAGTACTTC.

The rearrangement joins TRBV25-1 to TRBJ2-2; possible D gene TRBD1, 6 bases. The germline gives CDR1 MGHDK, CDR2 SYGVNS. This CDR3 spans 14 amino acids. V was clipped by 4 bases and J by 11 bases, with 17 bases between them. The CDR3 nucleotides are TGTGCCAGCAGTGTATCCCAAGGCAGGGGAGAGCTGTTTTTT. Encoded protein: CASSVSQGRGELFF. The whole variable domain, remainder taken from reference TRBV25-1 and TRBJ2-2, is EADIYQTPRYLVIGTGKKITLECSQTMGHDKMYWYQQDPGMELHLIHYSYGVNSTEKGDLSSESTVSRIRTEHFPLTLESARPSHTSQYLCASSVSQGRGELFFGEGSRLTVL.

The chain couples TRBV27 to TRBJ1-1; D ambiguous. The length of the CDR3 is 11 residues. Per germline, CDR1 MNHEY and CDR2 SMNVEV (reference sequence). V was shortened by 5 bases and J by 6 bases, with 7 bases between the two germline ends. The CDR3 spells CASSPRPEAFF. In DNA form, the CDR3 reads TGTGCCAGCAGTCCCCGGCCTGAAGCTTTCTTT.

The chain uses TRBV5-6 and TRBJ1-2; 12 bases line up with TRBD1. Germline V gives CDR1 SGHDT, CDR2 YYEEEE. V dropped 2 bases and J dropped 4; count of bases not matched to a gene: 6. CDR3 size: 16 residues. The CDR3 reads CASSLWDRGLAYGYTF. The CDR3, as DNA: TGTGCCAGCAGCTTATGGGACAGGGGGCTCGCCTATGGCTACACCTTC. Complete variable domain (other parts from reference TRBV5-6 and TRBJ1-2): DAGVTQSPTHLIKTRGQQVTLRCSPKSGHDTVSWYQQALGQGPQFIFQYYEEEERQRGNFPDRFSGHQFPNYSSELNVNALLLGDSALYLCASSLWDRGLAYGYTFGSGTRLTVV.

The genes are TRBV2 and TRBJ1-1; TRBD1 matches 8 bases. The ends lost 6 bases at V and 3 bases at J; junction bases unmatched: 3. This CDR3 region has 13 residues. Germline loops: CDR1 SNHLY, CDR2 FYNNEI. The CDR3 DNA reads TGTGCCAGCAGGGTGGACAGGGACACTGAAGCTTTCTTT. Its translation: CASRVDRDTEAFF.

The chain uses TRBV29-1 and TRBJ2-1; TRBD2 might be the D (6 bases). The ends were cut back, 7 bases at V and 10 bases at J, with 20 bases in the middle. Germline CDR1 SQVTM, CDR2 ANQGSEA. This CDR3 has 13 residues. This CDR3 is CSARRGGVREQFF. The CDR3 bases are TGCAGCGCCCGGCGGGGAGGCGTGAGGGAGCAGTTCTTC.

V gene TRBV9 combines with J gene TRBJ1-1, with a tentative D call TRBD1 (5 bases). The CDR3 length is 14 residues. Trimming stripped 3 bases from V and 0 bases from J, with 9 bases between. Germline CDR1 SGDLS, CDR2 YYNGEE. CDR3 sequence: CASSGGRMNTEAFF. CDR3 nucleotide sequence: TGTGCCAGCAGCGGGGGACGTATGAACACTGAAGCTTTCTTT.

The V gene is TRBV6-1, the J gene TRBJ1-5; 10 bases map to TRBD1. After removal of 4 bases from V and 4 bases from J, the junction contained 7 bases not matched to a gene. From germline, CDR1 is MNHNS and CDR2 SASEGT. The CDR3 runs to 16 residues. The chain's CDR3 is CASSADWTGGNQPQHF. CDR3 bases: TGTGCCAGCAGTGCGGATTGGACAGGGGGGAATCAGCCCCAGCATTTT.